The TCR beta chain described here comes from a study of T cell repertoires in cytomegalovirus infection (dated by TCRdb to the late 2010s). A note on the overall study: Alongside well-studied HLA-B-restricted epitopes, the peptide stimulations were aimed at recently identified HLA-C-restricted CMV epitopes, whose presentation resists viral immunomodulation. Donor HLA type was relevant to the analysis, as public TCR beta signatures indicated carriage of CMV infection together with the matching HLA type. The paper as a whole reports these results and caveats: The ex vivo response was dominated by HLA-C-restricted CMV-specific TCR beta clonotypes, which also provided the single most frequent clonotype in two of eight donors. Carriers of CMV infection plus the relevant HLA type were discriminated by the cumulative frequency of public TCR beta family members in the study cohort and in an independent approximately 400-donor cohort.

The treatment or condition label of this sample denotes: in vitro stimulation with specific CMV peptide epitopes to enrich CMV-specific T cells. For sequencing, an Illumina HiSeq 1500 was employed. Through fastp at Q25 and MiXCR, TCRdb rebuilt clones from the public reads, retaining in-frame beta chains. Duplicate CDR3 protein sequences are folded into a single record with the most common DNA and genes. The sample table shows about 360,000 distinct CDR3 sequences, and approximately 35% are seen once. The ten largest account for about 13% of the sample. The CDR3 sequence holds 16 residues, the cysteine and phenylalanine included. Only the CDR3 region is kept as DNA, spanning 48 bases read in frame from base 1. Germline trimming amounts to 5 bases on V and 3 bases on J, with 8 as the count of junction bases outside the gene matches. This clonotype has only a few counts. Its binding antigen is unknown. Per-nucleotide qualities are absent, and no much larger clonotype sits a single base away.

The chain couples TRBV12-3 or TRBV12-4 to TRBJ2-3; 10 of the junction bases match TRBD1. The sequence was obtained from a human donor in good health (CMV status not recorded). Some clones in this sample may be carry-over from other donors' samples. The input for sequencing was cultured PBMCs, taken from culture after CMV antigen stimulation. The sequenced DNA: TGTGCCAGCAGTCCTCGAGGGACAGGGGTGACAGATACGCAGTATTTT. Its protein reads: CASSPRGTGVTDTQYF.